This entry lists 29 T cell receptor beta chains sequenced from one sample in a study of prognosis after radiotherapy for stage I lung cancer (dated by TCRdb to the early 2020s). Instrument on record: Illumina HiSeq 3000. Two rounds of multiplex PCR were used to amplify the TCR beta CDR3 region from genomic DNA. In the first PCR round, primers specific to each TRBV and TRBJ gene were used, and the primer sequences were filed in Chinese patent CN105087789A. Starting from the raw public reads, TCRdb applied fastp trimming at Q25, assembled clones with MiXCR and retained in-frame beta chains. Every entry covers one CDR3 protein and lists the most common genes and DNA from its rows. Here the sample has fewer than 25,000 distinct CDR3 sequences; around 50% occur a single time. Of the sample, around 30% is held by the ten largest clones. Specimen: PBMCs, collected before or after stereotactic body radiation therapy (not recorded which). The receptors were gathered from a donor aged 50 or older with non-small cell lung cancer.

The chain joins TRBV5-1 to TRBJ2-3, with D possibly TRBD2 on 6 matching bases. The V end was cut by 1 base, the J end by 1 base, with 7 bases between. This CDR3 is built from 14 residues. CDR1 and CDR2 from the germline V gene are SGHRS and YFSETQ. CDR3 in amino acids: CASSLIAGTDTQYF. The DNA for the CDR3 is TGCGCCAGCAGCTTGATAGCGGGCACAGATACGCAGTATTTT.

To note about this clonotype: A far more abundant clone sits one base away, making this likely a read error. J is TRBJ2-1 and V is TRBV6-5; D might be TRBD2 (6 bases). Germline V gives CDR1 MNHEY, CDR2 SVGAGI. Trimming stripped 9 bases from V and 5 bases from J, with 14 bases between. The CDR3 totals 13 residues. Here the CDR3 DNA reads TGTGCCAGAAACGGGAGAGTGGACAATGAGCAGTTCTTC. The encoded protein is CARNGRVDNEQFF.

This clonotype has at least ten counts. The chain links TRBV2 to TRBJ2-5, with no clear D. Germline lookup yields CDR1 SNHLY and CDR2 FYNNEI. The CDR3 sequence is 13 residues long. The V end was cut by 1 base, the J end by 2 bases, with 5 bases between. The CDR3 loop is CASSEVGQETQYF. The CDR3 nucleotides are TGTGCCAGCAGTGAAGTCGGGCAAGAGACCCAGTACTTC.

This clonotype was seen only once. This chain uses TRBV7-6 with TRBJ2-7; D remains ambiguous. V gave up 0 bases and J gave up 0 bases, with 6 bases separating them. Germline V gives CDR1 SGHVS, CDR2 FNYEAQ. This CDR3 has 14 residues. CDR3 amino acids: CASSLALFSYEQYF. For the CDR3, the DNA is TGTGCCAGCAGCTTAGCCCTATTCTCCTACGAGCAGTACTTC.

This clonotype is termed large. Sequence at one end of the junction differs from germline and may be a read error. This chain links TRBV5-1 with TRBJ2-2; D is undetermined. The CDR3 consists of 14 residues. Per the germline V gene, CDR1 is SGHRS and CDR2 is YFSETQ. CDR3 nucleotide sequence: TGTGCCAGCAGCTTGGAACCCAACACCGGGGAGCTGTTTTTT. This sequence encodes CASSLEPNTGELFF. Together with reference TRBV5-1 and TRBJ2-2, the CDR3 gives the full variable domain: KAGVTQTPRYLIKTRGQQVTLSCSPISGHRSVSWYQQTPGQGLQFLFEYFSETQRNKGNFPGRFSGRQFSNSRSEMNVSTLELGDSALYLCASSLEPNTGELFFGEGSRLTVL.

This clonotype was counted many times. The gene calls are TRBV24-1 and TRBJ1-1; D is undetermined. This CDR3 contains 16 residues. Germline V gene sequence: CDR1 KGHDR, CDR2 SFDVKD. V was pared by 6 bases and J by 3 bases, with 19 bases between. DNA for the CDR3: TGTGCCACCAGTTCGGGGAGGACGGGTTTTCACACTGAAGCTTTCTTT. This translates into CATSSGRTGFHTEAFF.

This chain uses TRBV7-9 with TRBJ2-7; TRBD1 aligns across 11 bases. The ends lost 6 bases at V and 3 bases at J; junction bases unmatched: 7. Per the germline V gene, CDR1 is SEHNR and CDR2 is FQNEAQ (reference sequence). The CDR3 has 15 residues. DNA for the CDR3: TGTGCCAGCAGTAACTGGGACAGGGGGAACTACGAGCAGTACTTC. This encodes CASSNWDRGNYEQYF.

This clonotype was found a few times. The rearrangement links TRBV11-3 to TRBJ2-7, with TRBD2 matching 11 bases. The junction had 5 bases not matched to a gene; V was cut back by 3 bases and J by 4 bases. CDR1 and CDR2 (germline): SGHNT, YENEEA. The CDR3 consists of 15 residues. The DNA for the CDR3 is TGTGCCAGCAGCTTGACTAGCGGGACAGCGTACGAGCAGTACTTC. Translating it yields CASSLTSGTAYEQYF.

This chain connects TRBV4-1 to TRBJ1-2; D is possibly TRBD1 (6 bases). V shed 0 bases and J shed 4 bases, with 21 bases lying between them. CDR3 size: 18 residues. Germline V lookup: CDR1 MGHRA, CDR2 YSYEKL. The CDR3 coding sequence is TGCGCCAGCAGCCAAGATCGGGGCGGGGGGCAGGGAGGCTATGGCTACACCTTC. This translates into CASSQDRGGGQGGYGYTF.

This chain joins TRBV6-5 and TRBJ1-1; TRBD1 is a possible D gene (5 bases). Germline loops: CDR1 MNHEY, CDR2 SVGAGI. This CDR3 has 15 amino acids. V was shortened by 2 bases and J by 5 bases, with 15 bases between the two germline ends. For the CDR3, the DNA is TGTGCCAGCAGTTACGACGGGGCATTCCAGACTGAAGCTTTCTTT. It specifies CASSYDGAFQTEAFF.

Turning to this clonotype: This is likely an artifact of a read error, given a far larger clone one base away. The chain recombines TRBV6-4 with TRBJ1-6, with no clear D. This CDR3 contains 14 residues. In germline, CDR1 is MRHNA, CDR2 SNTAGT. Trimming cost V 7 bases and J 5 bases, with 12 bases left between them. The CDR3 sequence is CASTAAWDNSPLHF. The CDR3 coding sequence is TGTGCCAGCACCGCGGCATGGGATAATTCACCCCTCCACTTT.

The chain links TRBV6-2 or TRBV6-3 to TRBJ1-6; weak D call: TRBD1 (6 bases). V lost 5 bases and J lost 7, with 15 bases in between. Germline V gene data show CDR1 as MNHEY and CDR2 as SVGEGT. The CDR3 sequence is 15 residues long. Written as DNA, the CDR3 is TGTGCCAGCAGTGGCCGACAGGTAAGAAATTCACCCCTCCACTTT. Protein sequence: CASSGRQVRNSPLHF.

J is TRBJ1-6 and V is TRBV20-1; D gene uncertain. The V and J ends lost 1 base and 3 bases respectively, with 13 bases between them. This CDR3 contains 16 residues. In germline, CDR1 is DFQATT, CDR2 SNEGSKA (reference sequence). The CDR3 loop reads CSARVYGVFYNSPLHF. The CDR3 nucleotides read TGCAGTGCTAGAGTCTATGGGGTCTTCTATAATTCACCCCTCCACTTT.

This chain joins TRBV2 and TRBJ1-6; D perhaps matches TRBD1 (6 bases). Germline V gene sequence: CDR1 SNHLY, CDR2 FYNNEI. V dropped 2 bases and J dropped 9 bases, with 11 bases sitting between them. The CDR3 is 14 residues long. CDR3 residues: CASSETGRGSPLHF. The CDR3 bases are TGTGCCAGCAGTGAAACAGGGAGAGGTTCACCCCTCCACTTT.

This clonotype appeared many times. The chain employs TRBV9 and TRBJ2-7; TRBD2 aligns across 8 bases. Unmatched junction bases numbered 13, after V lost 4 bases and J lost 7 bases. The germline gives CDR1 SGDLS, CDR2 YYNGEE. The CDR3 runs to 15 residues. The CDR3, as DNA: TGTGCCAGCAGCCTCAGACCGGGAGGGCCGAGTGAGCAGTACTTC. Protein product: CASSLRPGGPSEQYF.

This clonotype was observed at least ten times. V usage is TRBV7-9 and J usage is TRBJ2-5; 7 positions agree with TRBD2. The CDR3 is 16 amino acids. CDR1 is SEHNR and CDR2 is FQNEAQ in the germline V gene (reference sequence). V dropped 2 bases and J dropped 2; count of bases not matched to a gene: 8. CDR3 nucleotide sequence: TGTGCCAGCAGCTTACAGCGGGAAAGCCTTCAAGAGACCCAGTACTTC. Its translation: CASSLQRESLQETQYF. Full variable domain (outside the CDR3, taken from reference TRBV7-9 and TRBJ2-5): DTGVSQNPRHKITKRGQNVTFRCDPISEHNRLYWYRQTLGQGPEFLTYFQNEAQLEKSRLLSDRFSAERPKGSFSTLEIQRTEQGDSAMYLCASSLQRESLQETQYFGPGTRLLVL.

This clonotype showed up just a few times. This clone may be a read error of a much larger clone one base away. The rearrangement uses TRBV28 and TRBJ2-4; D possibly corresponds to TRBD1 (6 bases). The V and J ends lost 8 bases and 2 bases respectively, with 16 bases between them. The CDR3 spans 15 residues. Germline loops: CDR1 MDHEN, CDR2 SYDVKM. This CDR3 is CASSPVRGTKNIQYF. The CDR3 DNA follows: TGTGCCAGCTCTCCGGTCAGGGGAACCAAAAACATTCAGTACTTC.

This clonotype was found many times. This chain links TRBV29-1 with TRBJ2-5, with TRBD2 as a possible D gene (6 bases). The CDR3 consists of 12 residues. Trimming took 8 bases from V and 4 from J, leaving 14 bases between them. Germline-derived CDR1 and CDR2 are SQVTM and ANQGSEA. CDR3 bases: TGCAGCACCGACCGGGACTCAGAGACCCAGTACTTC. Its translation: CSTDRDSETQYF.

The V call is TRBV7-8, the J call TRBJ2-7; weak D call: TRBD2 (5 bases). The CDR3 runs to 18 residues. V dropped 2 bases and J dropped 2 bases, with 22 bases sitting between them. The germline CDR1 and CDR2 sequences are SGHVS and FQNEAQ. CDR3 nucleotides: TGTGCCAGCAGCTTACAGCCCCCCTGGGCGGGTCGAACCTACGAGCAGTACTTC. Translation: CASSLQPPWAGRTYEQYF.

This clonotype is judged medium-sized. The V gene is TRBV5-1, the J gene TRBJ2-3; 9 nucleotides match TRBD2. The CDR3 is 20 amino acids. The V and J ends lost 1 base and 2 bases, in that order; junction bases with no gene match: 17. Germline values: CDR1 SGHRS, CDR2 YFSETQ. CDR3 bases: TGCGCCAGCAGCTTGCAAGAGGGAAGCGGGAGGTTGGGCGCCACAGATACGCAGTATTTT. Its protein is CASSLQEGSGRLGATDTQYF.

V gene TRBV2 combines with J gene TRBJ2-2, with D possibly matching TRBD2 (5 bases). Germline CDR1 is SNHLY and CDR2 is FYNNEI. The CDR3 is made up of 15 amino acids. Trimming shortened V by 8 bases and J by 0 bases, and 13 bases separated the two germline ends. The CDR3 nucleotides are TGTGCCAGCCGACGCCTAGCAGCGAACACCGGGGAGCTGTTTTTT. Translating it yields CASRRLAANTGELFF.

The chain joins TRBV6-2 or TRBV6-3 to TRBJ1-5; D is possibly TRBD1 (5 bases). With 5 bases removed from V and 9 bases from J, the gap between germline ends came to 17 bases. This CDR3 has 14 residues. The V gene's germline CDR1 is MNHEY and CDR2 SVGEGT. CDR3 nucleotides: TGTGCCAGCAGTGATGACCCAGGGTATCGGCCCCAGCATTTT. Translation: CASSDDPGYRPQHF.

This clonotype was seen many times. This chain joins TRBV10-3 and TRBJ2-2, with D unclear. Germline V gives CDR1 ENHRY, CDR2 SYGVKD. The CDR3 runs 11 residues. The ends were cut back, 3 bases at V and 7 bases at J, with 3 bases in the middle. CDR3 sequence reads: CAISDGGELFF. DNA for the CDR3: TGTGCCATCAGTGACGGCGGGGAGCTGTTTTTT.

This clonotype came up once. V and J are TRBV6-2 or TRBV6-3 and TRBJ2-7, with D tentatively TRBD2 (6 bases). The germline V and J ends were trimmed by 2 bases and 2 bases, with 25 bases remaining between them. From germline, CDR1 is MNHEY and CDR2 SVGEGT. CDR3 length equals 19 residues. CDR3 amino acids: CASSYQSGLSGRKTYEQYF. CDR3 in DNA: TGTGCCAGCAGTTACCAGTCAGGACTATCTGGAAGGAAAACCTACGAGCAGTACTTC.

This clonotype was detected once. For the CDR3, the DNA is TGTGCCAGCAGTGAACCCAGGGCTGGAAACACCATATATTTT. It codes for CASSEPRAGNTIYF. The genes are TRBV2 and TRBJ1-3; D is perhaps TRBD1 (5 bases). The V end lost 2 bases, the J end lost 2 bases, and 7 bases lay between the germline ends. This CDR3 is built from 14 residues. Germline lookup yields CDR1 SNHLY and CDR2 FYNNEI.

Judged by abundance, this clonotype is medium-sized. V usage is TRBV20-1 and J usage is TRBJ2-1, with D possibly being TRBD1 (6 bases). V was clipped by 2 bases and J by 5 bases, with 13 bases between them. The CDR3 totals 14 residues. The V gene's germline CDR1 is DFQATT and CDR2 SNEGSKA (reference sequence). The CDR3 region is CSARNRAINNEQFF. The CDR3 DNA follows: TGCAGTGCTAGAAACAGGGCAATAAACAATGAGCAGTTCTTC.

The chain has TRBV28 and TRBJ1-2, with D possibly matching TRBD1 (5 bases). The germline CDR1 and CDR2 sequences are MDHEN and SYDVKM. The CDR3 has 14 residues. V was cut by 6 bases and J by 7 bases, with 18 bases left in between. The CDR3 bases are TGTGCCAGCAGGTTGACATGGGGCGCGTCTGGCTACACCTTC. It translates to CASRLTWGASGYTF.

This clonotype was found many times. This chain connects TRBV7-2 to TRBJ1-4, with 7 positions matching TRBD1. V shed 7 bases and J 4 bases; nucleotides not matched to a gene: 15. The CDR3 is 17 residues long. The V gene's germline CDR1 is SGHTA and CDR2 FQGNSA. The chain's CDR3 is CASTPSLGGQYNEKLFF. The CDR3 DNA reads TGTGCCAGCACCCCTAGCTTGGGGGGACAGTATAATGAAAAACTGTTTTTT.

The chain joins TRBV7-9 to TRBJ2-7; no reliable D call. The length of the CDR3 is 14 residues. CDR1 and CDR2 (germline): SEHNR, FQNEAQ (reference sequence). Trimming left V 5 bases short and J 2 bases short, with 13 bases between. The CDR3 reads CASSLPGHPYEQYF. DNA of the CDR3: TGTGCCAGCAGCCTCCCGGGCCACCCCTACGAGCAGTACTTC.